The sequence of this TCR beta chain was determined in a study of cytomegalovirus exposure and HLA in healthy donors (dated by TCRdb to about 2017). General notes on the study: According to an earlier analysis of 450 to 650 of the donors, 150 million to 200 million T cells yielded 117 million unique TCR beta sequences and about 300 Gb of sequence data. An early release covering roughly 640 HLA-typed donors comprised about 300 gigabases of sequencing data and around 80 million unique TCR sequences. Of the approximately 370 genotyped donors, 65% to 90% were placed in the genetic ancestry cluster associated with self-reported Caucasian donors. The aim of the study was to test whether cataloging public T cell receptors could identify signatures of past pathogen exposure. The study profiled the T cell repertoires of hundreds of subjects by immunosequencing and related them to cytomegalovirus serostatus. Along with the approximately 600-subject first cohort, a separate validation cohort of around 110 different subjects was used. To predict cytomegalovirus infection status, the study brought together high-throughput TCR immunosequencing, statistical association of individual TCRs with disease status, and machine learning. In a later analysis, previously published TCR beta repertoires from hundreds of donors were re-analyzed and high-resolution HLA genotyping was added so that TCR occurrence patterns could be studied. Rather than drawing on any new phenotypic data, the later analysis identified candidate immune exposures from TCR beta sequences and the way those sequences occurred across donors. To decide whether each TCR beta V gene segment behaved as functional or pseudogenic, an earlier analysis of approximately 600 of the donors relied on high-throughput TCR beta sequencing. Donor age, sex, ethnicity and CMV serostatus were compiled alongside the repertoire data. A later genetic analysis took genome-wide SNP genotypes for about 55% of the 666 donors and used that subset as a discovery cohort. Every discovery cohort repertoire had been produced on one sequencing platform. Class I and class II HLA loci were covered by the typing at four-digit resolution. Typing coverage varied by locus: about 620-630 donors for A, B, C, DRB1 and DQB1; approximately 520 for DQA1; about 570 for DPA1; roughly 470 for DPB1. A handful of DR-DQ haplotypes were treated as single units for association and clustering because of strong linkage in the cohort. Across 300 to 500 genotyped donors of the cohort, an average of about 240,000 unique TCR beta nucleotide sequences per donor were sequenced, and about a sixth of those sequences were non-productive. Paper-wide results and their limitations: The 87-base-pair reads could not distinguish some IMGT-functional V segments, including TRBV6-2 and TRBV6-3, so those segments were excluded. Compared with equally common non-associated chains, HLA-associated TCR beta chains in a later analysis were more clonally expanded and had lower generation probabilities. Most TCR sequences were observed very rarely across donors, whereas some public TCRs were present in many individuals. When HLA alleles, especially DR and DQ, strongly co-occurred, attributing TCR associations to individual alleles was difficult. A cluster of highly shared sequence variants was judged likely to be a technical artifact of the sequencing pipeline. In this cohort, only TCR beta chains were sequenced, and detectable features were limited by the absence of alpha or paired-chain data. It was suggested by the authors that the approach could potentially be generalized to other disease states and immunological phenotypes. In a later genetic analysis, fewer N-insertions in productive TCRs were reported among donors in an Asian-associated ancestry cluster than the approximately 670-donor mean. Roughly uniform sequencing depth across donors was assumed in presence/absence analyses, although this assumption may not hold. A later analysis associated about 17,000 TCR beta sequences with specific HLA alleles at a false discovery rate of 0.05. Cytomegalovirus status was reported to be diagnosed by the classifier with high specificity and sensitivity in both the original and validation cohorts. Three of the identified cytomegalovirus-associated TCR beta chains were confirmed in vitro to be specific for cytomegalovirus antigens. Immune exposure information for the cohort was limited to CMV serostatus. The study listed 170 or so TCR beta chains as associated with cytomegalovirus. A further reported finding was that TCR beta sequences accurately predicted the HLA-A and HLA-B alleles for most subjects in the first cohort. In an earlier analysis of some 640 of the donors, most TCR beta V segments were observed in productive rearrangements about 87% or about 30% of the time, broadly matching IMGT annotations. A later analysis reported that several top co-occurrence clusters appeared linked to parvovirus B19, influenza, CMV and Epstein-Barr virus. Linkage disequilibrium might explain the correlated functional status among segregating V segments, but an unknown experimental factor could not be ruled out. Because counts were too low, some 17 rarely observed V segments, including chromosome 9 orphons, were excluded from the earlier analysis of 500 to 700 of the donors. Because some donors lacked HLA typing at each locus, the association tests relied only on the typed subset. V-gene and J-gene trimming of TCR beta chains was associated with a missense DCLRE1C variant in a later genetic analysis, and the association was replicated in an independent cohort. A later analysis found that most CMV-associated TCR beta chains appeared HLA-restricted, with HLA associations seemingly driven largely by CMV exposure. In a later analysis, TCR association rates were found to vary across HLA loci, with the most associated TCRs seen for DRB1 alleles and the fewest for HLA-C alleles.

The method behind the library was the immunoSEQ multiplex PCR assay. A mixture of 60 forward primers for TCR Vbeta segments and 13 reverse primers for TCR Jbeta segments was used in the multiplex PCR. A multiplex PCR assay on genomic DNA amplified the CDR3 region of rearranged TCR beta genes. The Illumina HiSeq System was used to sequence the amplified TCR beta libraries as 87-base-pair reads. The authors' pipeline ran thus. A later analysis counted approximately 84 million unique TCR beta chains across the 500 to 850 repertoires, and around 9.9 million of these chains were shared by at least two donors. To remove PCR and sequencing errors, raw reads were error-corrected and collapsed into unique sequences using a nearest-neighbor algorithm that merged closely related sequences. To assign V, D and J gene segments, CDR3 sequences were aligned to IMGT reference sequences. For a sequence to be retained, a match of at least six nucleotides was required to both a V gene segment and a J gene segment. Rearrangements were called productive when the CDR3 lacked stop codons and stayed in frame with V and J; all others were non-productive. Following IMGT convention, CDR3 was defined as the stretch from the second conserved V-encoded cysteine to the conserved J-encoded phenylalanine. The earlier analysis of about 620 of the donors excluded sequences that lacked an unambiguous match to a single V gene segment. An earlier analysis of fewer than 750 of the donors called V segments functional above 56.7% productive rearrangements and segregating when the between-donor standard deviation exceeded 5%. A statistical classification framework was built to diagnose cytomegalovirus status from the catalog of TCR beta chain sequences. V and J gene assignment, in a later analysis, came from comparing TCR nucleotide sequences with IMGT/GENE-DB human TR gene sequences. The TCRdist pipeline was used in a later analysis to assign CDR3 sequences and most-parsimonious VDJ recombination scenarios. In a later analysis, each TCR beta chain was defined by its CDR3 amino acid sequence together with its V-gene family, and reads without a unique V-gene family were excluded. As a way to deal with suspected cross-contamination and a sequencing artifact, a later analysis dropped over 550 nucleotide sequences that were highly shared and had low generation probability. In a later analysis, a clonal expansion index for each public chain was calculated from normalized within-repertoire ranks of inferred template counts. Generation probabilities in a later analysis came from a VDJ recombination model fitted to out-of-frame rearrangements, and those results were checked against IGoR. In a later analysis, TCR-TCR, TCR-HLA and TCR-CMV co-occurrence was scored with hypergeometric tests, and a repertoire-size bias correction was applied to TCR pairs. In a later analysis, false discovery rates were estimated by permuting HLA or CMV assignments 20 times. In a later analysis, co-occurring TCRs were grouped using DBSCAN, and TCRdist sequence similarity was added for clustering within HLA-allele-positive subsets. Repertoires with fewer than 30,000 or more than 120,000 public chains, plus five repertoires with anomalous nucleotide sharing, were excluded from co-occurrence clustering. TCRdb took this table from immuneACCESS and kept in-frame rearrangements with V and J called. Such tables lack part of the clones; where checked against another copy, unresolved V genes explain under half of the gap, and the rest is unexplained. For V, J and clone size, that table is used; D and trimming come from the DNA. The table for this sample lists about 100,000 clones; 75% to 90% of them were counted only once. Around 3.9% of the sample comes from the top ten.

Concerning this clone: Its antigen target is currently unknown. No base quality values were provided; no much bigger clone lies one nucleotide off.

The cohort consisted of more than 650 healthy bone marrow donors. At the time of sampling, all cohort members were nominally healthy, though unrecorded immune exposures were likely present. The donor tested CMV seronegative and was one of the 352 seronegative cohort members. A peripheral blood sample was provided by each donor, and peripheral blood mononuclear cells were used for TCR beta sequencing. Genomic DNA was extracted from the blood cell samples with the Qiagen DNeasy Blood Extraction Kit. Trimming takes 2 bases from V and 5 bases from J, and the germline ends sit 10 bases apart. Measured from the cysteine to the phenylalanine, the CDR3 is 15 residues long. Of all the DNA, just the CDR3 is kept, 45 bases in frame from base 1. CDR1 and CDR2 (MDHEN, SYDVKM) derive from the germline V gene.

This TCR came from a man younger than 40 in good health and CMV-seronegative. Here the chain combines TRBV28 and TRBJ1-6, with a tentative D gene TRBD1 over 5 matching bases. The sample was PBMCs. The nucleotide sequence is TGTGCCAGCAGTTTAGTGTCAGGGAATAATTCACCCCTCCACTTT. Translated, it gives CASSLVSGNNSPLHF.